The T cell receptor beta chain under discussion was sequenced for a study of blood T cell repertoires in COVID-19. Across the whole study: Sites in the United States, Italy and Spain provided acute and convalescent COVID-19 samples. PBMCs, B-cell-depleted T cells, or T cells were the source of the cDNA or gDNA that made up the material.

After removal of 5 bases from V and 3 bases from J, the junction contained 1 base not matched to a gene. CDR1 and CDR2 from the germline V gene are SQVTM and ANQGSEA. The CDR3 is 13 amino acids. In the authors' methods: How many nucleated cells were present was estimated from reference gene primer amplification. The protocol was immunoSEQ multiplex PCR, while the TCRdb copy is restricted to in-frame clones and leaves out a portion. V and J calls and clone size are copied from that table; D and trimming were computed from the DNA. The table lists roughly 260,000 clones, 85% to 90% of them singletons. V and J are TRBV29-1 and TRBJ2-3; TRBD1 agrees at 11 bases. The sequenced sample consisted of peripheral blood. The TCR originated in a woman aged 30 to 39 with COVID-19, enrolled during active disease. In DNA form, the CDR3 reads TGCAGCGTTCGGGACAGGGGGACAGATACGCAGTATTTT. Protein sequence: CSVRDRGTDTQYF.